This record covers a single T cell receptor (beta chain). The target antigen is unknown. This sample is part of a study of response to subunit inactivated influenza vaccine. Study observations and caveats: Authors suggested each seasonal flu vaccination may recruit only limited numbers of new T cells.

A single record per CDR3 protein comes from TCRdb applying MiXCR to the RT-PCR reads. The sample includes 500,000 to 600,000 distinct CDR3 sequences, 15% to 20% of them seen just once. The CDR3 is 16 residues long. Looked up from germline, CDR1 is KGHSH and CDR2 is LQKENI. J gave up 9 bases and V 3 bases, and 7 bases lay outside the gene matches. This clonotype was sampled from a man aged 45 to 75 who received an inactivated influenza vaccine. J is TRBJ2-1 and V is TRBV18; 14 bases are a match to TRBD2. This sample comprised CD4+ T cells sorted from PBMCs, obtained about 23 months after vaccination. CDR3 sequence (DNA): TGTGCCAGCTCACCTGGGACTAGCGGGAGTCTAGGTGAGCAGTTCTTC. Translation gives CASSPGTSGSLGEQFF.